This TCR beta chain was captured in a study of T cells after posttransplantation cyclophosphamide. General study points: TRB clonality was highly associated with recipient CMV seropositivity and reactivation. Later blood repertoires were often dominated by clones from the donor CD8+ memory compartment. TRB overlap between skin or GI tissue T cells and blood was limited.

A marrow graft followed busulfan-fludarabine conditioning, with cyclophosphamide on days +3 and +4. The repertoire was sequenced with immunoSEQ multiplex PCR; TCRdb's copy has only in-frame clones and lacks some. This sample yields over 8,000 clones, of which more than 75% are seen a single time; approximately 25% belongs to the top ten. The J segment lost 3 bases and the V segment lost 6 bases, leaving 7 bases of the junction unmatched. Looked up from germline, CDR1 is MNHEY and CDR2 is SMNVEV (reference sequence). This CDR3 has 16 amino acids. As to this clone: The antigen is undetermined.

This specimen was PBMCs, taken after allogeneic stem cell transplant with posttransplant cyclophosphamide. This clonotype was obtained from a female patient in her thirties or forties who received an allogeneic stem cell transplant from an unrelated donor, was CMV-positive, and had no GVHD. Some T cells could come from the graft donor. The chain links TRBV27 to TRBJ2-3; 12 nucleotides align to TRBD2. CDR3 sequence (DNA): TGTGCCAGCAGCCGGACTAGCGGGGCTATGACAGATACGCAGTATTTT. Encoded protein: CASSRTSGAMTDTQYF.